These 16 T cell receptor beta chains came from one sample sequenced in a study of T-cell reconstitution after alpha-beta-depleted transplantation in children. For TCRbeta, the library was prepared with unique molecular identifiers. One entry per CDR3 protein results from TCRdb running MiXCR on the PCR reads. The sample lists approximately 400,000 distinct CDR3 sequences; approximately 11% were seen once. The input for sequencing was PBMCs from the stem cell graft donor, taken from the stem cell graft. The receptors were sampled from a human donor who donated a stem cell graft to a child with acute myeloid leukemia.

This clonotype was counted between two and nine times. The rearrangement joins TRBV29-1 to TRBJ2-1; 7 bases line up with TRBD2. Per germline, CDR1 SQVTM and CDR2 ANQGSEA. The CDR3 covers 14 residues. J was trimmed by 3 bases and V by 1 base; bases with no gene match: 3. DNA of the CDR3: TGCAGCGTTGAAGGGCGCGGGAGCTACAATGAGCAGTTCTTC. It is translated as CSVEGRGSYNEQFF.

Many counts were recorded for this clonotype. The chain employs TRBV4-2 and TRBJ1-6; TRBD1 agrees at 7 bases. This CDR3 region has 14 residues. Germline loops: CDR1 LGHNA, CDR2 YNFKEQ. V trimming: 5 bases; J trimming: 8 bases; junction bases outside the gene matches: 6. CDR3 region: CASSYTGEDSPLHF. The CDR3 DNA is TGTGCCAGCAGCTACACAGGGGAAGATTCACCCCTCCACTTT.

There are many counts of this clonotype. The CDR3 region is CSAWLGGGKETQYF. CDR3 DNA: TGCAGCGCTTGGCTGGGCGGGGGGAAAGAGACCCAGTACTTC. This chain uses TRBV29-1 with TRBJ2-5; 8 bases align to TRBD2. V was clipped by 7 bases and J by 3 bases; unmatched bases: 10. Germline V lookup: CDR1 SQVTM, CDR2 ANQGSEA. This CDR3 comprises 14 residues. Variable domain in full (rest from reference TRBV29-1 and TRBJ2-5): SAVISQKPSRDICQRGTSLTIQCQVDSQVTMMFWYRQQPGQSLTLIATANQGSEATYESGFVIDKFPISRPNLTFSTLTVSNMSPEDSSIYLCSAWLGGGKETQYFGPGTRLLVL.

This clonotype was observed many times. The chain couples TRBV5-1 to TRBJ2-3; no clear D. This CDR3 contains 14 residues. V lost 1 base and J lost 0, with 6 bases in between. The germline V gene has CDR1 SGHRS and CDR2 YFSETQ. CDR3 nucleotides: TGCGCCAGCAGCTTGCCGGATAGCACAGATACGCAGTATTTT. This codes for CASSLPDSTDTQYF.

This clonotype was counted only a few times. The chain employs TRBV5-1 and TRBJ2-1; D may be TRBD2 (6 bases). Trimming stripped 3 bases from V and 0 bases from J, with 10 bases between. The germline V gene has CDR1 SGHRS and CDR2 YFSETQ. This CDR3 spans 15 amino acids. The CDR3 spells CASSSADYSYNEQFF. CDR3 bases: TGCGCCAGCAGCTCAGCGGACTACTCCTACAATGAGCAGTTCTTC.

The chain is built from TRBV5-1 and TRBJ2-7; D perhaps matches TRBD2 (5 bases). The CDR3 length is 14 residues. Germline V gene sequence: CDR1 SGHRS, CDR2 YFSETQ. Trimming pared 3 bases from V and 2 bases from J, leaving 12 bases between. CDR3: CASSSDLPTYEQYF. The CDR3 DNA reads TGCGCCAGCAGCTCGGACTTGCCAACCTACGAGCAGTACTTC. Combining the CDR3 with reference TRBV5-1 and TRBJ2-7 gives the whole variable domain KAGVTQTPRYLIKTRGQQVTLSCSPISGHRSVSWYQQTPGQGLQFLFEYFSETQRNKGNFPGRFSGRQFSNSRSEMNVSTLELGDSALYLCASSSDLPTYEQYFGPGTRLTVT.

The rearrangement uses TRBV7-9 and TRBJ1-1; D perhaps matches TRBD1 (5 bases). Germline assignment: CDR1 SEHNR and CDR2 FQNEAQ (reference sequence). The CDR3 consists of 16 residues. V was shortened by 1 base and J by 1 base, with 13 bases between the two germline ends. The CDR3 sequence: CASSLVPDTTNTEAFF. The CDR3 DNA reads TGTGCCAGCAGCTTAGTCCCGGACACGACGAACACTGAAGCTTTCTTT.

The chain carries TRBV9 and TRBJ1-1; perhaps TRBD1 as D (6 bases). The CDR3 covers 15 residues. Germline loops: CDR1 SGDLS, CDR2 YYNGEE. Trimming stripped 3 bases from V and 5 bases from J, with 17 bases between. The CDR3 DNA follows: TGTGCCAGCAGCGAGGGGGGACCCTGGGGGACTGAAGCTTTCTTT. This translates into CASSEGGPWGTEAFF.

This clonotype showed up just a few times. J is TRBJ2-6 and V is TRBV11-1, with a weak D call TRBD2 (6 bases). The CDR3 loop spans 17 amino acids. From germline, CDR1 is SGHAT and CDR2 FQDESV (reference sequence). The germline V and J ends were trimmed by 1 base and 2 bases, with 12 bases remaining between them. CDR3 amino acids: CASSLEYGRTGANVLTF. The DNA for the CDR3 is TGTGCCAGCAGCTTAGAATACGGGAGAACTGGGGCCAACGTCCTGACTTTC.

Ten or more counts support this clonotype. The J gene is TRBJ2-5, the V gene TRBV6-5; D uncertain. The CDR3 sequence is 16 residues long. Trimming left V 0 bases short and J 5 bases short, with 16 bases between. Per germline, CDR1 MNHEY and CDR2 SVGAGI. In nucleotides, the CDR3 is TGTGCCAGCAGTTACTCGATTATTGGGTTACACGAGACCCAGTACTTC. Translated, it gives CASSYSIIGLHETQYF.

This clonotype was recorded a few times. The chain carries TRBV12-3 or TRBV12-4 and TRBJ2-1, with 7 bases matching TRBD1. CDR3 length: 14 residues. The V and J ends lost 1 base and 8 bases, in that order; junction bases with no gene match: 5. For the CDR3, the DNA is TGTGCCAGCAGTTTAGACCACAGGGGCCATGAGCAGTTCTTC. The encoded protein is CASSLDHRGHEQFF.

The chain uses TRBV24-1 and TRBJ2-1; 9 bases line up with TRBD2. There are 22 residues in the CDR3. Per the germline V gene, CDR1 is KGHDR and CDR2 is SFDVKD. The CDR3 coding sequence is TGTGCGGCCTTTGATTTGCCGGCGACTCGACTAGCGGCTCTCAAATCCTACAATGAGCAGTTCTTC. This codes for CAAFDLPATRLAALKSYNEQFF.

The chain employs TRBV12-3 or TRBV12-4 and TRBJ2-1; 9 bases agree with TRBD2. With 7 bases clipped from V and 9 bases from J, the junction kept 13 bases outside the gene matches. The CDR3 is 15 amino acids. In DNA form, the CDR3 reads TGTGCCAGCACCCCATTGCTAGCGGGATTGGGTGAGCAGTTCTTC. Translation gives CASTPLLAGLGEQFF.

V usage is TRBV2 and J usage is TRBJ2-5; D not certain. The CDR3 spans 13 residues. Germline V gives CDR1 SNHLY, CDR2 FYNNEI. Deletions cut 3 bases from V and 2 bases from J, with 7 bases between. The CDR3 reads CASSDYRQETQYF. For the CDR3, the DNA is TGTGCCAGCAGTGACTACCGACAAGAGACCCAGTACTTC.

This chain connects TRBV11-2 to TRBJ2-5, with TRBD2 identical over 10 bases. The V gene's germline CDR1 is SGHAT and CDR2 FQNNGV. After removal of 5 bases from V and 0 bases from J, the junction contained 12 bases not matched to a gene. The CDR3 runs to 18 residues. The CDR3 reads CASSLYGLADTYQETQYF. The CDR3 region has the DNA TGTGCCAGCAGCCTCTACGGACTAGCGGACACGTACCAAGAGACCCAGTACTTC.

This clonotype occurred a few times. The rearrangement links TRBV15 to TRBJ2-1; 11 nucleotides line up with TRBD2. CDR1 LNHNV and CDR2 YYDKDF come from the germline V gene (reference sequence). CDR3 length equals 15 residues. V lost 5 bases to trimming and J lost 4 bases; unmatched junction nucleotides: 4. In nucleotides, the CDR3 is TGTGCCACCAGCCGAATAGCGGGGGGGTACAATGAGCAGTTCTTC. It is translated as CATSRIAGGYNEQFF.